Listed below are T cell receptor beta chains from one sample, sequenced in a study of cytomegalovirus exposure and HLA in healthy donors. Profiled with immunoSEQ multiplex PCR; TCRdb holds only in-frame clones, not every one. The repertoire consists of roughly 250,000 clones, with around four fifths occurring once and the leading ten covering 2%. Sequenced: PBMCs. The receptor source for this set is a woman aged 40 to 49 in good health and CMV-seropositive. The CDR3 runs from the conserved cysteine through the conserved F or W. The D gene is left open where the match is weak.

V gene	J gene	D gene	CDR3 protein
TRBV19	TRBJ2-5	TRBD1	CASSRDRSSPQYF
TRBV7-3	TRBJ2-1	TRBD2	CASSLIAGVGEQFF
TRBV5-6	TRBJ1-2	-	CASRSTWNYGYTF
TRBV28	TRBJ1-2	TRBD1	CASSSFGTGHYGYTF
TRBV4-3	TRBJ1-3	TRBD1	CASSQGQGGGNTIYF
TRBV19	TRBJ1-1	-	CASSIYRVDTEAFF
TRBV5-5	TRBJ1-1	-	CASSLERRTEAFF
TRBV29-1	TRBJ2-1	TRBD2	CSVESGSRIEQFF
TRBV28	TRBJ2-6	-	CASNSPGSGANVLTF
TRBV6-6	TRBJ2-7	-	CAASVGRTYEQYF
TRBV28	TRBJ1-1	-	CASSLSPNTEAFF
TRBV5-4	TRBJ1-1	-	CASSPPGGVDTEAFF
TRBV23-1	TRBJ2-7	TRBD2	CASSPRLADSYEQYF
TRBV7-2	TRBJ2-3	TRBD2	CASSLALAGDTQYF
TRBV7-2	TRBJ2-1	-	CASSLELADEQFF
TRBV28	TRBJ2-1	-	CASSRSSWATYEQFF
TRBV4-3	TRBJ2-6	-	CASSQASAAWSGANVLTF
TRBV28	TRBJ2-6	-	CVRPSMNTGANVLTF
TRBV25-1	TRBJ2-1	TRBD2	CASRREWEQFF
TRBV28	TRBJ1-5	-	CASSLVIGRTQPQHF
TRBV2	TRBJ2-5	TRBD2	CASSPRLAGKTQYF
TRBV4-1	TRBJ2-7	TRBD1	CASSQSGQGYEQYF
TRBV5-1	TRBJ1-1	TRBD1	CASSSRGQGGEVEAFF
TRBV2	TRBJ2-7	-	CASTREGGYEQYF
TRBV9	TRBJ1-4	-	CASSPDRPREKLFF
TRBV15	TRBJ1-2	TRBD1	CATSWGQGSGYTF
TRBV2	TRBJ1-2	-	CASNDRNSNYGYTF
TRBV19	TRBJ2-2	TRBD2	CASSILLAGWDTGELFF
TRBV4-3	TRBJ2-4	TRBD1	CASSQELGDRGNIQYF
TRBV27	TRBJ2-3	TRBD2	CASRTTSGRVVSYF
TRBV7-9	TRBJ1-3	-	CASSPEGFRNTIYF
TRBV7-2	TRBJ1-1	TRBD1	CASAPGTGTWNTEAFF
TRBV18	TRBJ1-1	-	CASSLGTRVDEAFF
TRBV2	TRBJ2-5	-	CASSERQVFQETQYF
TRBV6-6	TRBJ2-3	TRBD2	CASRPRREGTDTQYF
TRBV7-9	TRBJ2-5	TRBD2	CASSHGTSGLLETQYF
TRBV10-3	TRBJ2-3	TRBD2	CAISEGLAGDYSNTDTQYF
TRBV27	TRBJ2-2	-	CASSLVYMTNTGELFF
TRBV28	TRBJ2-1	TRBD2	CASSFGTSGRIEEQFF
TRBV7-2	TRBJ2-4	TRBD1	CASSFDRGVNIQYF
TRBV7-9	TRBJ2-7	TRBD1	CASSPGTGSSYEQYF
TRBV5-1	TRBJ1-1	-	CASSAAGSYSINTEAFF
TRBV18	TRBJ2-7	-	CAALRLSGVSIEQYF
TRBV21-1	TRBJ1-1	-	CASSPREQGAYTEAFF
TRBV28	TRBJ1-5	TRBD1	CASSPAGTGDNQPQHF
TRBV11-2	TRBJ1-1	-	CASSSIPGTEAFF
TRBV7-8	TRBJ2-7	TRBD2	CASSLVTGTSVGSYEQYF
TRBV19	TRBJ1-5	TRBD1	CASSMGPGGTGIGGNQPQHF
TRBV27	TRBJ1-6	TRBD1	CASTSYRGSSYNSPLHF
TRBV11-3	TRBJ2-7	TRBD2	CASADSGSSHEQYF
TRBV10-3	TRBJ1-2	TRBD1	CAISGTGGMPVDGYTF
TRBV4-3	TRBJ2-3	TRBD2	CASSLGGRDTQYF
TRBV10-2	TRBJ2-2	-	CASRRTANTGELFF
TRBV7-9	TRBJ2-1	-	CASSLAGSSYNEQFF
TRBV6-5	TRBJ1-6	-	CASSPRGQYNSPLHF